This entry is about one T cell receptor beta chain. Measured with immunoSEQ multiplex PCR; TCRdb has only the in-frame clones, and not every one. Of approximately 2.3 million clones listed, 93% were seen once; the top ten hold 0.35% to 0.5%. The data were taken from a study of shared clonotypes between healthy human individuals. This CDR3 spans 16 amino acids. The V gene lost 5 bases and the J gene lost 4 bases, with 18 bases spanning the gap. Germline CDR1 reads SGHDN; CDR2 reads FVKESK. The clonotype was recovered from a man aged 18 to 30 in good health. Some clones in this sample may be carry-over from other donors' samples. The chain is built from TRBV14 and TRBJ2-1, with D perhaps TRBD1 or TRBD2 (5 bases each). Sequencing was performed on naive CD4+ T cells from PBMCs. Noted subset: CD45RA+ positively selected. The CDR3 nucleotides are TGTGCCAGCAGCTTTCACCTGGGACGGCCATACAATGAGCAGTTCTTC. It encodes CASSFHLGRPYNEQFF.